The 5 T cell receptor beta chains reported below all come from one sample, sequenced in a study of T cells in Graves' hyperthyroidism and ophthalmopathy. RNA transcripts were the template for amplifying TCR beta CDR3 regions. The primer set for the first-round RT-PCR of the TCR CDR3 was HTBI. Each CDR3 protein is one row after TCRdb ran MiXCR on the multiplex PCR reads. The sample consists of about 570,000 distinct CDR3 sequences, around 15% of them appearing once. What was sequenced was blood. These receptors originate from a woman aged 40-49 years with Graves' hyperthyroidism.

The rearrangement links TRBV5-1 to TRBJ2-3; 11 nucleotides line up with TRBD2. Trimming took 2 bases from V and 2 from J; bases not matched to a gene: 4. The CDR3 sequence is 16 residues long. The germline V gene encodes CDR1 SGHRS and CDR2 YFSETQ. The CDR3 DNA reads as TGCGCCAGCAGCTTACAACTAGCGGGAGACACAGATACGCAGTATTTT. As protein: CASSLQLAGDTDTQYF.

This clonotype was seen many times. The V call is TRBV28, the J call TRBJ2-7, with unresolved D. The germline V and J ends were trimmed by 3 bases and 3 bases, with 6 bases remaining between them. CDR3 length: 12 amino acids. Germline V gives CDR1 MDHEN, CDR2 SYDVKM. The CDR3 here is CASSFKGYEQYF. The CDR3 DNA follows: TGTGCCAGCAGTTTCAAGGGCTACGAGCAGTACTTC.

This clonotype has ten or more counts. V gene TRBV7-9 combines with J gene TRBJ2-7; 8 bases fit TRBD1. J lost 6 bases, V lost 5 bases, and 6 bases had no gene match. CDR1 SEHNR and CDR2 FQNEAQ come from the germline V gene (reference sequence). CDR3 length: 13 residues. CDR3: CASSPLDRAEQYF. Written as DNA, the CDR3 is TGTGCCAGCAGCCCCCTGGACAGGGCCGAGCAGTACTTC.

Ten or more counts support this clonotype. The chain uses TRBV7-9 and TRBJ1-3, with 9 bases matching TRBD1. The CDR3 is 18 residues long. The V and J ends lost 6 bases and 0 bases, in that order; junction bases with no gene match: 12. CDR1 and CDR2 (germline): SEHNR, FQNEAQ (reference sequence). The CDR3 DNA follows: TGTGCCAGCAGACCAGGACAGGGGTTCTCCTTCTCTGGAAACACCATATATTTT. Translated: CASRPGQGFSFSGNTIYF.

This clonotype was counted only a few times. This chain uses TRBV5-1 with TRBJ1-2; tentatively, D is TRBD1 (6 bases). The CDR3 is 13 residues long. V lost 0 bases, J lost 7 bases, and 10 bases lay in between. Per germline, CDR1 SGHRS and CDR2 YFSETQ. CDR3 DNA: TGCGCCAGCAGCTTGGGACAGGACCGTGGCTACACCTTC. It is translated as CASSLGQDRGYTF.